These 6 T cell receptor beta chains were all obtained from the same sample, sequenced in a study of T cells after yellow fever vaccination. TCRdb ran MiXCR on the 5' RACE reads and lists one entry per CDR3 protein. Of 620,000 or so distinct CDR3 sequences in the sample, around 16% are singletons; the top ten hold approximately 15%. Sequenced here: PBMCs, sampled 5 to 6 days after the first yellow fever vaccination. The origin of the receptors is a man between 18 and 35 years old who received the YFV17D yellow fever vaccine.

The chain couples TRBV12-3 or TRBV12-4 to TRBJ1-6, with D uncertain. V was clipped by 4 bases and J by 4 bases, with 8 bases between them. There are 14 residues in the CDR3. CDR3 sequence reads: CASSWDAYNSPLHF. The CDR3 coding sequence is TGTGCCAGCAGTTGGGATGCATATAATTCACCCCTCCACTTT.

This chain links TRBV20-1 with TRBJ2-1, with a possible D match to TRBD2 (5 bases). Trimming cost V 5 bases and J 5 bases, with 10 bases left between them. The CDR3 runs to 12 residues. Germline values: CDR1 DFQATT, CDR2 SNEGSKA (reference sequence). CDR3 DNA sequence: TGCAGTGCTGGCGGGTCTCACAATGAGCAGTTCTTC. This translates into CSAGGSHNEQFF.

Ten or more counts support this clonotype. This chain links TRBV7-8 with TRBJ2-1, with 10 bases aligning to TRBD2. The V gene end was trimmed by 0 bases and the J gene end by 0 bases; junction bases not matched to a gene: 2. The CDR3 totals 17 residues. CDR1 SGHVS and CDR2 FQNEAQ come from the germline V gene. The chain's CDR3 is CASSLALAGSSYNEQFF. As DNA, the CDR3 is TGTGCCAGCAGCTTAGCACTAGCGGGGAGCTCCTACAATGAGCAGTTCTTC.

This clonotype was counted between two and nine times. CDR3 in DNA: TGTGCCAGCATTAGACAGGGTTTGTCCCACAATGAGCAGTTCTTC. Its translation: CASIRQGLSHNEQFF. The chain carries TRBV2 and TRBJ2-1, with 7 bases identical to TRBD1. Per the germline V gene, CDR1 is SNHLY and CDR2 is FYNNEI. Trimming cost V 7 bases and J 5 bases; bases outside gene matches: 11. The length of the CDR3 is 15 residues.

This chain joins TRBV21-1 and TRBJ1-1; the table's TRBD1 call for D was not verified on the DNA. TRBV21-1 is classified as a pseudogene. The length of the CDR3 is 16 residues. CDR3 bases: TGTGCCAGCAGCAGAGAGTACAGGGGGCTAGGAACTGAAGCTTTCTTT. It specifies CASSREYRGLGTEAFF.

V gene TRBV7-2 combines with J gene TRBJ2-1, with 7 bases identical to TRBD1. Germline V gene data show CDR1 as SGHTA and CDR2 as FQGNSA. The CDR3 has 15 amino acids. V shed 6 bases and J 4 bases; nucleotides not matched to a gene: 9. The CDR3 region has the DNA TGTGCCAGCAGAATAACCGGGACAGATTACAATGAGCAGTTCTTC. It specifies CASRITGTDYNEQFF.